This entry describes one TCR beta chain. The target antigen is unknown. This sample stems from a study of PD-1 blockade in classical Hodgkin lymphoma. All trial patients relapsed after autologous stem cell transplantation. The V end lost 2 bases, the J end lost 4 bases, and 10 bases lay between the germline ends. The CDR3 is 14 amino acids. Looked up from germline, CDR1 is MNHEY and CDR2 is SVGAGI. Points from the study as a whole: The diversity seen at baseline in complete responders resembled that of newly diagnosed patients. CD4+ TCR diversity rose significantly by C4D1, and CD8+ TCR diversity did not.

Sequenced by immunoSEQ multiplex PCR; TCRdb stores in-frame clones only, minus some. The data show approximately 160,000 clones, with 78% seen just once and 9.2% held by the top ten. The rearrangement joins TRBV6-5 to TRBJ2-3; D is perhaps TRBD2 (5 bases). The input for sequencing was peripheral blood mononuclear cells (PBMCs), taken before the second cycle of nivolumab. The sequence was obtained from a human donor with classical Hodgkin lymphoma. CDR3: CASSYSGGADTQYF. CDR3 nucleotides: TGTGCCAGCAGTTACAGCGGCGGCGCAGATACGCAGTATTTT.